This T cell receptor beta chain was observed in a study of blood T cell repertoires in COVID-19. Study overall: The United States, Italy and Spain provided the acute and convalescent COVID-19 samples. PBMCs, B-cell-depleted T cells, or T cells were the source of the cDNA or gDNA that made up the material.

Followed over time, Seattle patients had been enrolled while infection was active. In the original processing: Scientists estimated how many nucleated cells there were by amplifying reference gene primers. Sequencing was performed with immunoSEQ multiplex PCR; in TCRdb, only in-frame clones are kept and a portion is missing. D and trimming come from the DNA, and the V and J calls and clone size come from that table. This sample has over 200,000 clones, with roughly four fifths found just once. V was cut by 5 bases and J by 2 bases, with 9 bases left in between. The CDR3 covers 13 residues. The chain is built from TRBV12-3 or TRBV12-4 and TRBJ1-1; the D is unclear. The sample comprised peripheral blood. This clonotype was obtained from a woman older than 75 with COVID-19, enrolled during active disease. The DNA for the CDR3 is TGTGCCAGCAGTGACGGGATAAACACTGAAGCTTTCTTT. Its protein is CASSDGINTEAFF.